This T cell receptor (beta chain) was captured by sequencing in a study of T cells in Graves' hyperthyroidism and ophthalmopathy. Study-level findings and limits: Progression to ophthalmopathy was predicted a median of about 6.6 months early. Blood held most thyroid clonotypes expanded above 0.001 frequency.

At least 3 on the Clinical Activity Score was recorded for ophthalmopathy patients, who also had NOSPECS grade at least 4 and duration under 3 months. It was uncontrolled infection, other autoimmune disease, pregnancy or lactation that excluded patients. Comments on this clonotype: Its antigen is still unknown.

The CDR3 regions of TCR beta were amplified from RNA transcripts. The HTBI primer set was used in a first-round RT-PCR of the TCR CDR3. TCRdb used MiXCR to reprocess the multiplex PCR reads, holding one entry per CDR3 protein. The table records around 600,000 distinct CDR3 sequences, approximately 15% of them present only once. Looked up from germline, CDR1 is SGDLS and CDR2 is YYNGEE. The CDR3 loop spans 15 amino acids. Trimming left V 2 bases short and J 5 bases short, with 17 bases between. This TCR was recovered from a woman aged 40 to 50 with Graves' ophthalmopathy. The chain uses TRBV9 and TRBJ2-7; either TRBD1 or TRBD2 may supply D (7 bases each). Sequenced input: blood. CDR3 loop: CASSVRGATGDEQYF. Here the CDR3 DNA reads TGTGCCAGCAGCGTCCGGGGGGCCACAGGGGACGAGCAGTACTTC.